This record concerns one TCR beta chain sequence. Its antigen is unidentified. This sample is drawn from a study of T-cell reconstitution after alpha-beta-depleted transplantation in children. Study-level findings and limits: Expanded graft clones, several hundred of them, were reportedly the source of alpha-beta T cells about two months after transplant. Counts and diversity of T cells one year after transplant came mostly from newly produced T cells.

Construction of the TCRbeta library involved unique molecular identifiers. In TCRdb, the PCR reads were re-called with MiXCR into one record per CDR3 protein. The sample includes about 100,000 distinct CDR3 sequences, approximately 8% of them seen just once. Germline CDR1 reads MNHEY; CDR2 reads SVGAGI. V lost 4 bases to trimming and J lost 6 bases; unmatched junction nucleotides: 9. This CDR3 has 16 residues. The J gene is TRBJ2-1, the V gene TRBV6-5; 10 nucleotides match TRBD2. The source material was PBMCs, sampled before TCRalphabeta/CD19-depleted stem cell transplant. The sequence was obtained from a boy aged 2-15 years with acute lymphoblastic leukemia, due to receive a stem cell transplant. The CDR3 here is CASSSLAGGWTNEQFF. The CDR3 DNA is TGTGCCAGCAGTTCGTTAGCGGGGGGCTGGACCAATGAGCAGTTCTTC.